Sequencing of this T cell receptor (beta chain) was carried out in a study of blood T cell repertoires in COVID-19. At the level of the study: Sources were T cells, B-cell-depleted T cells, or PBMCs; the material itself was cDNA or gDNA.

Under the authors' procedure: Counts of nucleated cells, estimated from reference gene primer amplification, were obtained. Sequencing used immunoSEQ multiplex PCR; TCRdb keeps in-frame clones, though not all of them. Clone size and V and J calls were adopted from that table, with D and trimming inferred from the DNA. The sample has roughly 380,000 clones; 75% to 90% are singletons. This TCR was sampled from a young woman with acute or convalescent COVID-19. The material sequenced was peripheral blood.

The DNA of the CDR3 is TGTGCCAGCAGTGGGACAGGGTCCGGGGAGCTGTTTTTT. As protein: CASSGTGSGELFF. The chain couples TRBV2 to TRBJ2-2; 8 nucleotides line up with TRBD1. CDR1 is SNHLY and CDR2 is FYNNEI in the germline V gene. The V segment lost 4 bases and the J segment 6 bases; nucleotides outside the gene matches: 1. The CDR3 is made up of 13 amino acids.